This T cell receptor (beta chain) was retrieved from a study of T-cell memory formation after mild COVID-19. One entry per CDR3 protein, called by TCRdb with MiXCR from the 5' RACE reads. The sample records a few hundred thousand distinct CDR3 sequences, over 20% being singletons. This clonotype was picked up a small number of times. This CDR3 spans 14 amino acids. Germline V gives CDR1 SQVTM, CDR2 ANQGSEA. V lost 5 bases to trimming and J lost 1 base, with 13 bases between them. The sequence derives from an adult woman who had mild COVID-19 (a few samples of this study predate the infection). Cell type and time point are not known. Sequences were obtained from PBMCs or a T cell subset sorted from them (not recorded which). The chain employs TRBV29-1 and TRBJ2-3; weak D call: TRBD2 (6 bases). CDR3 loop: CSVHPGGGTDTQYF. The CDR3 DNA reads as TGCAGCGTTCACCCCGGCGGGGGCACAGATACGCAGTATTTT.